One and the same sample provided the 10 T cell receptor beta chains below, sequenced in a study of identical twins' blood T cells (dated by TCRdb to about 2013). Library construction relied on 5' RACE. The sequencer listed for this sample is Illumina Genome Analyzer IIx. The public reads were quality trimmed at Q25 with fastp and then assembled into clones with MiXCR by TCRdb, keeping productive beta chains. Rows are combined by CDR3 protein, so each entry shows the most common genes and DNA. For this sample there are hundreds of thousands of distinct CDR3 sequences; 28% appear just once. The ten largest clones add up to about 6% of the sample. Specimen: PBMCs. The receptors derive from a woman aged 18 to 55 in good health.

The chain employs TRBV2 and TRBJ1-5; D gene ambiguous. V dropped 3 bases and J dropped 6 bases, with 15 bases sitting between them. This CDR3 is 15 amino acids long. Germline V gene data show CDR1 as SNHLY and CDR2 as FYNNEI. CDR3 sequence reads: CASSDRGMGIQPQHF. The CDR3 DNA follows: TGTGCCAGCAGTGATCGGGGAATGGGTATTCAGCCCCAGCATTTT.

V is TRBV6-5 and J is TRBJ2-3; the D is unclear. Germline-derived CDR1 and CDR2 are MNHEY and SVGAGI. This CDR3 is built from 12 residues. The V end lost 2 bases, the J end lost 6 bases, and 6 bases lay between the germline ends. CDR3 nucleotides: TGTGCCAGCAGTTACCCCGGGGATACGCAGTATTTT. This encodes CASSYPGDTQYF.

This clonotype showed up just a few times. The chain is built from TRBV14 and TRBJ1-2, with 7 bases that match TRBD1. The CDR3 is 13 amino acids. V lost 5 bases and J lost 7; bases outside the gene matches: 7. Germline loops: CDR1 SGHDN, CDR2 FVKESK. This CDR3 reads CASSKDRSVGYTF. In DNA form, the CDR3 reads TGTGCCAGCAGCAAGGACAGGAGCGTTGGCTACACCTTC.

This clonotype has just a few counts. V and J are TRBV11-2 and TRBJ2-1, with 12 bases aligning to TRBD2. This CDR3 has 15 residues. CDR1 and CDR2 (germline): SGHAT, FQNNGV. V gave up 2 bases and J gave up 5 bases; unmatched junction bases: 1. As DNA, the CDR3 is TGTGCCAGCAGCTTACTAGCGGGAGGGAACAATGAGCAGTTCTTC. Protein: CASSLLAGGNNEQFF.

This clonotype was counted only a few times. J is TRBJ1-5 and V is TRBV6-5; D is unresolved. CDR3 length: 15 residues. V dropped 0 bases and J dropped 2 bases, with 8 bases sitting between them. The germline gives CDR1 MNHEY, CDR2 SVGAGI. CDR3 loop: CASSYSSAGNQPQHF. The CDR3 DNA sequence: TGTGCCAGCAGTTACTCATCAGCTGGCAATCAGCCCCAGCATTTT.

As for this clonotype: A much larger clone lies one base from this, so it may be a read error. V is TRBV12-3 or TRBV12-4 and J is TRBJ1-1, with D perhaps matching TRBD1 (5 bases). The CDR3 consists of 15 residues. For the CDR3, the DNA is TGTGCCTGCAGCACCCTCCCGGCAGGGCCCATGGAGGCTTTCTTT. Encoded protein: CACSTLPAGPMEAFF.

This clonotype was picked up a small number of times. The genes are TRBV24-1 and TRBJ2-1; TRBD2 aligns across 8 bases. The CDR3 is made up of 15 amino acids. J gave up 8 bases and V 1 base, and 6 bases lay outside the gene matches. Germline lookup yields CDR1 KGHDR and CDR2 SFDVKD. CDR3 DNA: TGTGCCACCAGTGATTTTGGTAGCGGGAAGGATGAGCAGTTCTTC. This encodes CATSDFGSGKDEQFF.

The table lists this clonotype with a few counts. The chain joins TRBV3-1 to TRBJ1-1; D not resolved. The CDR3 consists of 13 residues. Germline V gene lookup returns CDR1 LGHDT and CDR2 YNNKEL (reference sequence). V lost 6 bases and J 6 bases, leaving 14 bases between the germline ends. The CDR3 is CASSLGGRPEAFF. CDR3 in DNA: TGTGCCAGCAGTCTGGGCGGGCGCCCTGAAGCTTTCTTT.

This clonotype has a count of ten or more. This chain uses TRBV29-1 with TRBJ1-1; a possible D gene is TRBD1 (5 bases). The CDR3 covers 12 residues. Trimming left V 7 bases short and J 7 bases short, with 16 bases between. The germline V gene has CDR1 SQVTM and CDR2 ANQGSEA. The CDR3 reads CSAKGHGGEAFF. The CDR3 DNA sequence: TGCAGCGCAAAAGGGCATGGGGGTGAAGCTTTCTTT. The full variable domain, with the rest looked up from reference TRBV29-1 and TRBJ1-1, is SAVISQKPSRDICQRGTSLTIQCQVDSQVTMMFWYRQQPGQSLTLIATANQGSEATYESGFVIDKFPISRPNLTFSTLTVSNMSPEDSSIYLCSAKGHGGEAFFGQGTRLTVV.

At least ten counts were recorded for this clonotype. The chain recombines TRBV4-1 with TRBJ1-6; D gene unclear. Trimming removed 3 bases from V and 10 bases from J, with 10 bases in between. There are 13 residues in the CDR3. The germline V gene has CDR1 MGHRA and CDR2 YSYEKL. The CDR3 DNA is TGCGCCAGCAGCCAGGACTCGAGGTCACCCCTCCACTTT. Protein product: CASSQDSRSPLHF.